The 7 T cell receptor beta chains below were found in one sample sequenced in a study of shared clonotypes between healthy human individuals. Measured with immunoSEQ multiplex PCR; TCRdb has only the in-frame clones, and not every one. In the table there are some 480,000 clones, around 80% of which are singletons. Sample: PBMCs. These TCRs come from a middle-aged woman in good health. Some clones in this sample may be carry-over from other donors' samples.

The chain is built from TRBV28 and TRBJ1-6; the match to TRBD1 covers 8 bases. The germline gives CDR1 MDHEN, CDR2 SYDVKM. There are 13 residues in the CDR3. V lost 10 bases and J lost 6; bases outside the gene matches: 5. CDR3 nucleotide sequence: TGTGCCATCACGGGACAGGTTAATTCACCCCTCCACTTT. Its translation: CAITGQVNSPLHF. The full variable domain, with the rest looked up from reference TRBV28 and TRBJ1-6, is DVKVTQSSRYLVKRTGEKVFLECVQDMDHENMFWYRQDPGLGLRLIYFSYDVKMKEKGDIPEGYSVSREKKERFSLILESASTNQTSMYLCAITGQVNSPLHFGNGTRLTVT.

The chain recombines TRBV27 with TRBJ2-5; D perhaps matches TRBD1 (6 bases). Deletions cut 3 bases from V and 0 bases from J, with 11 bases between. CDR3 length equals 15 residues. In germline, CDR1 is MNHEY, CDR2 SMNVEV (reference sequence). CDR3 DNA sequence: TGTGCCAGCAGTTTGGGGGCGAGGTACCAAGAGACCCAGTACTTC. Protein sequence: CASSLGARYQETQYF.

The chain combines TRBV5-4 with TRBJ2-2, with D possibly matching TRBD2 (7 bases). The CDR3 has 17 amino acids. CDR1 is SGHNT, CDR2 YYREEE, per germline (reference sequence). Between the trimmed V and J ends, which lost 0 bases and 6 bases, there was a span of 18 bases. This CDR3 is CASSLGGGGRWAGELFF. The CDR3 nucleotides read TGTGCCAGCAGCTTGGGGGGCGGGGGCCGTTGGGCCGGGGAGCTGTTTTTT.

This chain uses TRBV7-6 with TRBJ1-1, with 8 bases identical to TRBD1. Germline loops: CDR1 SGHVS, CDR2 FNYEAQ. V was pared by 6 bases and J by 7 bases, with 4 bases of the junction left unmatched. The CDR3 totals 12 residues. The CDR3 sequence is CASSPTGGEAFF. Here the CDR3 DNA reads TGTGCCAGCAGTCCTACAGGGGGTGAAGCTTTCTTT.

The sample holds one count of this clone. This rearrangement joins TRBV15 to TRBJ2-1, with 7 bases identical to TRBD2. V was clipped by 5 bases and J by 0 bases; unmatched bases: 1. This CDR3 contains 14 residues. Germline V gene lookup returns CDR1 LNHNV and CDR2 YYDKDF (reference sequence). CDR3 sequence (DNA): TGTGCCACCAGCGCGGGGGTCTCCTACAATGAGCAGTTCTTC. The encoded protein is CATSAGVSYNEQFF.

In its sample, this clone was seen once. J is TRBJ2-1 and V is TRBV19; 10 bases map to TRBD2. Germline CDR1 and CDR2: LNHDA and SQIVND (reference sequence). This CDR3 has 16 residues. Unmatched junction bases numbered 8, after V lost 4 bases and J lost 5 bases. The CDR3 protein is CASSTQRTSGDNEQFF. CDR3 DNA: TGTGCCAGTAGTACCCAAAGGACTAGCGGTGACAATGAGCAGTTCTTC.

This clone was counted ten times or more. This specimen includes other DNA sequences encoding the same CDR3. The chain uses TRBV21-1 and TRBJ2-7; the table's D gene call, TRBD2, was not cross checked with the DNA. TRBV21-1 is assigned pseudogene status. The CDR3 length is 15 residues. The CDR3 DNA follows: TGTGCCAGCAGCAGCCTTAGCATTGAGGGGAGGGGGGTAAACTTC. It encodes CASSSLSIEGRGVNF.